One and the same sample provided the 17 T cell receptor beta chains below, sequenced in a study of cytomegalovirus exposure and HLA in healthy donors. A multiplex PCR was run with 60 Vbeta primers and 13 Jbeta primers. Generated by immunoSEQ multiplex PCR, the TCRdb table keeps only in-frame clones and is missing some. This repertoire shows 150,000 or so clones, around 74% found once; its top ten account for about 2.7%. The sequencing input was PBMCs. These receptors all stem from a man younger than 30 in good health and CMV-seronegative.

This clone was recorded once. The chain couples TRBV5-1 to TRBJ1-2; 7 positions match TRBD1. The CDR3 runs 15 residues. V dropped 4 bases and J dropped 7; count of bases not matched to a gene: 13. Germline CDR1 reads SGHRS; CDR2 reads YFSETQ. The CDR3 sequence is CASSRGPLEESGYTF. The CDR3, as DNA: TGCGCCAGCAGCAGGGGGCCCTTGGAAGAGTCTGGCTACACCTTC.

Here the CDR3 DNA reads TGTGCCAGCAGTTACCTACCGGGACAGGGGGCGCGGGGCTACACCTTC. This translates into CASSYLPGQGARGYTF. The V call is TRBV6-5, the J call TRBJ1-2; 12 bases match TRBD1. The CDR3 is made up of 16 amino acids. From germline, CDR1 is MNHEY and CDR2 SVGAGI. V was pared by 2 bases and J by 8 bases, with 9 bases of the junction left unmatched.

The V gene is TRBV2, the J gene TRBJ1-1, with D unresolved. The CDR3 consists of 14 residues. From germline, CDR1 is SNHLY and CDR2 FYNNEI. V lost 0 bases and J lost 7, with 12 bases in between. CDR3 residues: CASSEALPPGEAFF. The CDR3 bases are TGTGCCAGCAGTGAAGCGCTACCCCCCGGTGAAGCTTTCTTT.

The chain uses TRBV28 and TRBJ2-7; tentative D call: TRBD1 (6 bases). The V and J ends lost 6 bases and 2 bases respectively, with 14 bases between them. This CDR3 has 14 residues. Germline V lookup: CDR1 MDHEN, CDR2 SYDVKM. The CDR3 sequence: CASSTGRNTYEQYV. The CDR3 DNA follows: TGTGCCAGCAGCACAGGGAGAAACACCTACGAGCAGTACGTC.

The rearrangement joins TRBV6-1 to TRBJ2-1; 10 nucleotides line up with TRBD2. Germline V gene sequence: CDR1 MNHNS, CDR2 SASEGT. The CDR3 length is 16 residues. The junction had 3 bases not matched to a gene; V was cut back by 0 bases and J by 4 bases. The CDR3 bases are TGTGCCAGCAGTGAAGCAGGAGCGGGGGGGTACAATGAGCAGTTCTTC. Translating it yields CASSEAGAGGYNEQFF.

V gene TRBV30 combines with J gene TRBJ1-5; D perhaps matches TRBD1 (5 bases). The CDR3 is 13 residues long. V was clipped by 2 bases and J by 3 bases, with 8 bases between them. Germline V gene lookup returns CDR1 GTSNPN and CDR2 SVGIG (reference sequence). The CDR3 sequence: CAWSLQDNQPQHF. The DNA for the CDR3 is TGTGCCTGGAGTCTACAGGACAATCAGCCCCAGCATTTT.

The chain couples TRBV5-1 to TRBJ2-7, with TRBD1 matching 7 bases. The CDR3 is made up of 15 amino acids. V was pared by 3 bases and J by 2 bases, with 8 bases of the junction left unmatched. The germline gives CDR1 SGHRS, CDR2 YFSETQ. The CDR3 is CASSYSPGTAYEQYF. The CDR3 DNA reads TGCGCCAGCAGCTACAGTCCCGGGACAGCCTACGAGCAGTACTTC.

V is TRBV7-3 and J is TRBJ1-2; D gene ambiguous. V shed 5 bases and J shed 5 bases, with 15 bases lying between them. Germline V gives CDR1 SGHTA, CDR2 FQGTGA. The CDR3 totals 14 residues. The CDR3 coding sequence is TGTGCCAGCAGCATCTTTCCGGGGAGTTATGGCTACACCTTC. This codes for CASSIFPGSYGYTF.

A remark on this clone: Mismatch with germline at one junction end may stem from a read error. The DNA for the CDR3 is TGTGCTAGCAGCTTATCCATGAGGAACACAGATACGCAGTATTTT. It translates to CASSLSMRNTDTQYF. The chain uses TRBV7-7 and TRBJ2-3; no reliable D call. In germline, CDR1 is SSHAT, CDR2 FNYEAQ (reference sequence). CDR3 size: 15 residues.

This chain connects TRBV27 to TRBJ1-6, with 9 bases identical to TRBD1. Germline V gives CDR1 MNHEY, CDR2 SMNVEV (reference sequence). The length of the CDR3 is 16 residues. With V trimmed by 7 bases and J by 14 bases, 18 bases remained unmatched. The CDR3 sequence is CASTFETGTGSSTLHF. The CDR3 DNA sequence: TGTGCCAGCACTTTCGAGACCGGGACAGGGAGCTCAACCCTCCACTTT.

The rearrangement joins TRBV4-2 to TRBJ2-5; 12 nucleotides line up with TRBD2. The CDR3 runs 16 residues. The germline V gene encodes CDR1 LGHNA and CDR2 YNFKEQ. V gave up 5 bases and J gave up 4 bases; unmatched junction bases: 8. CDR3 region: CASSASGGAGGETQYF. The CDR3 bases are TGTGCCAGCAGCGCTAGCGGGGGGGCGGGGGGAGAGACCCAGTACTTC.

The chain uses TRBV28 and TRBJ1-4; 9 nucleotides agree with TRBD1. This CDR3 region has 15 residues. CDR1 is MDHEN and CDR2 is SYDVKM in the germline V gene. J lost 7 bases, V lost 6 bases, and 9 bases had no gene match. In nucleotides, the CDR3 is TGTGCCAGCAGCCCCTCCGGGACAGGGAGTGAAAAACTGTTTTTT. Translated, it gives CASSPSGTGSEKLFF.

The chain employs TRBV19 and TRBJ2-1; no definite D call. CDR1 and CDR2 from the germline V gene are LNHDA and SQIVND (reference sequence). Trimming took 6 bases from V and 5 from J, leaving 44 bases between them. This CDR3 has 24 amino acids. CDR3 loop: CASSLSLYPETMTSFILRDNEQFF. DNA for the CDR3: TGTGCCAGTAGCCTTTCCCTTTACCCTGAGACAATGACAAGTTTTATTCTTCGAGACAATGAGCAGTTCTTC. Complete variable domain (other parts from reference TRBV19 and TRBJ2-1): DGGITQSPKYLFRKEGQNVTLSCEQNLNHDAMYWYRQDPGQGLRLIYYSQIVNDFQKGDIAEGYSVSREKKESFPLTVTSAQKNPTAFYLCASSLSLYPETMTSFILRDNEQFFGPGTRLTVL.

The chain is built from TRBV13 and TRBJ1-1, with D unresolved. Germline CDR1 and CDR2: PRHDT and FYEKMQ (reference sequence). CDR3 size: 14 residues. The V and J ends lost 5 bases and 0 bases respectively, with 10 bases between them. CDR3 DNA sequence: TGTGCCAGCAGCCCGCTAGAAGTGAACACTGAAGCTTTCTTT. As protein: CASSPLEVNTEAFF.

This clone was detected a few times. This rearrangement joins TRBV4-1 to TRBJ2-6, with a weak D call TRBD1 (5 bases). The CDR3 is made up of 20 amino acids. The V and J ends lost 0 bases and 2 bases respectively, with 20 bases between them. Per germline, CDR1 MGHRA and CDR2 YSYEKL. The CDR3 here is CASSQDPALQGFAGANVLTF. The DNA of the CDR3 is TGCGCCAGCAGCCAAGATCCGGCGCTCCAGGGTTTCGCTGGGGCCAACGTCCTGACTTTC.

This clone was found a few times. The V call is TRBV5-6, the J call TRBJ1-6; possibly TRBD1 for D (5 bases). This CDR3 comprises 16 residues. V shed 4 bases and J shed 10 bases, with 21 bases lying between them. Germline V gene lookup returns CDR1 SGHDT and CDR2 YYEEEE. This chain's CDR3 is CASSPGLEGLGSPLHF. The CDR3 DNA reads TGTGCCAGCAGCCCGGGGTTGGAGGGGCTGGGCTCACCCCTCCACTTT.

This clone was counted between two and nine times. V is TRBV7-2 and J is TRBJ2-2; the D gene is possibly TRBD2 (6 bases). The CDR3 is 14 amino acids. From germline, CDR1 is SGHTA and CDR2 FQGNSA. V was cut by 3 bases and J by 7 bases, with 12 bases left in between. CDR3 nucleotide sequence: TGTGCCAGCAGCTTTACGGCGGGGCACGGGGAGCTGTTTTTT. It specifies CASSFTAGHGELFF.